This T cell receptor beta chain was identified in a study of T-cell reconstitution after alpha-beta-depleted transplantation in children. Researchers prepared the TCRbeta library using unique molecular identifiers, the study reports. TCRdb re-called the PCR reads with MiXCR, one entry per CDR3 protein. Of some 300,000 distinct CDR3 sequences listed, roughly a tenth are singletons. Study-wide points: It was reported that alpha-beta T cells came from several hundred expanded graft clones (about two months after transplant). There were some patients whose high TCRbeta diversity at day 60 came from surviving recipient T cells and thymic progenitors. One year post-transplant, T-cell counts and diversity were largely derived from T cells produced anew.

A remark on this clonotype: The target antigen is unknown.

Germline CDR1 is LNHDA and CDR2 is SQIVND (reference sequence). V was clipped by 4 bases and J by 5 bases, with 15 bases between them. CDR3 length: 15 amino acids. The gene calls are TRBV19 and TRBJ1-5; D ambiguous. The sequences come from PBMCs, collected before TCRalphabeta/CD19-depleted stem cell transplant. This sequence was found in a boy in the first two years of life with acute myeloid leukemia, due to receive a stem cell transplant. The CDR3 is CASSTNGGPYQPQHF. CDR3 coding DNA: TGTGCCAGTAGTACAAACGGAGGCCCTTATCAGCCCCAGCATTTT.